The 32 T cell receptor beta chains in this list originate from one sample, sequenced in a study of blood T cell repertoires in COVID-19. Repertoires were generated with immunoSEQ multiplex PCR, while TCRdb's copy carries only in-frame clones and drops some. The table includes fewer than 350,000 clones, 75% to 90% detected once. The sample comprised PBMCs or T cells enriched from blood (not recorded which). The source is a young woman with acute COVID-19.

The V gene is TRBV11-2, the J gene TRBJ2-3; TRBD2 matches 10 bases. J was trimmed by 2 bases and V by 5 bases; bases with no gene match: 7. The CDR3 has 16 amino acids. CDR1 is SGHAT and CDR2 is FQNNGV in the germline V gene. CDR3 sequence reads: CASSIGLAENTDTQYF. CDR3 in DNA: TGTGCCAGCAGCATCGGACTAGCGGAGAACACAGATACGCAGTATTTT. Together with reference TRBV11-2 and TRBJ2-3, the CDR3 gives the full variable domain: EAGVAQSPRYKIIEKRQSVAFWCNPISGHATLYWYQQILGQGPKLLIQFQNNGVVDDSQLPKDRFSAERLKGVDSTLKIQPAKLEDSAVYLCASSIGLAENTDTQYFGPGTRLTVL.

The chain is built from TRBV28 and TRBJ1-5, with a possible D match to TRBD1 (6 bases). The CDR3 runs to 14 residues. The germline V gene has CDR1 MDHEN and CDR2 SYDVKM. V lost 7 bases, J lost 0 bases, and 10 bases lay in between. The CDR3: CASTKQGSNQPQHF. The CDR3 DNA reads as TGTGCCAGCACCAAACAGGGTAGCAATCAGCCCCAGCATTTT.

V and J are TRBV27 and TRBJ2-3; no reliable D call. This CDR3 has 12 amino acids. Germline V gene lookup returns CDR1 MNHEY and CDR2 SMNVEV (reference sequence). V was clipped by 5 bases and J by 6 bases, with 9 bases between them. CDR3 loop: CASSRSPDTQYF. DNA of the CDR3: TGTGCCAGCAGTAGGAGTCCCGATACGCAGTATTTT.

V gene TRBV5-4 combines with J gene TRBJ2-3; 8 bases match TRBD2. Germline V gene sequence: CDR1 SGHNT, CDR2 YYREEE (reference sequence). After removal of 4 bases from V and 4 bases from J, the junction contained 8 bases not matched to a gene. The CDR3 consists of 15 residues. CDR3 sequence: CASSMDPGGPDTQYF. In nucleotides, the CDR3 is TGTGCCAGCAGCATGGATCCGGGAGGGCCAGATACGCAGTATTTT.

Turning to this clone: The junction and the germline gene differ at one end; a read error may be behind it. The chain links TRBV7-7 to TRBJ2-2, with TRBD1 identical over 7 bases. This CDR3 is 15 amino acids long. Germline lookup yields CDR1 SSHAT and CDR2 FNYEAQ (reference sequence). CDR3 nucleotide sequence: TGTGCTAGCAGCCTACGGGACAGCAACACCGGGGAGCTGTTTTTT. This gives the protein CASSLRDSNTGELFF.

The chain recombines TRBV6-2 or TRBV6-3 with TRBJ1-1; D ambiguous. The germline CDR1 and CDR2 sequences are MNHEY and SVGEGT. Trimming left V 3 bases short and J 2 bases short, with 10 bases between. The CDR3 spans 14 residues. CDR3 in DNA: TGTGCCAGCAGTTATGCGTCGGTTAACACTGAAGCTTTCTTT. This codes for CASSYASVNTEAFF.

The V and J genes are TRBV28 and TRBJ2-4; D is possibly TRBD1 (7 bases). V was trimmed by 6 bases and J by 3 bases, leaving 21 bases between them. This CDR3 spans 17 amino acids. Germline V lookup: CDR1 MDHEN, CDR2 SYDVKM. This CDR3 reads CASRETRGRDVKNIQYF. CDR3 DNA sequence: TGTGCCAGCAGAGAGACAAGGGGGCGGGATGTCAAAAACATTCAGTACTTC.

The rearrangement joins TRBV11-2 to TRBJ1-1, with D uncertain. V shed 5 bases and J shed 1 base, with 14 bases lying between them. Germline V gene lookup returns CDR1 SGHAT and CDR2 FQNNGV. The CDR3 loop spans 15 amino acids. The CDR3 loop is CASSPIGRSNTEAFF. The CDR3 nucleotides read TGTGCCAGCAGCCCTATCGGCAGGTCGAACACTGAAGCTTTCTTT.

In nucleotides, the CDR3 is TGCAGCGGGAAACCGGGGGATACGCAGTATTTT. It specifies CSGKPGDTQYF. The chain carries TRBV29-1 and TRBJ2-3, with a possible D match to TRBD2 (5 bases). The CDR3 loop spans 11 amino acids. Germline V gene lookup returns CDR1 SQVTM and CDR2 ANQGSEA. The V and J ends lost 7 bases and 6 bases respectively, with 11 bases between them.

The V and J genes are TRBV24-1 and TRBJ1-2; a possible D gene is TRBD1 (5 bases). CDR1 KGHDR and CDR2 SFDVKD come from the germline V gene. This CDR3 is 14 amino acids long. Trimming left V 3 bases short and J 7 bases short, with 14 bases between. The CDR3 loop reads CATSDPRDQGGYTF. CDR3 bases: TGTGCCACCAGTGATCCTAGGGATCAGGGTGGCTACACCTTC.

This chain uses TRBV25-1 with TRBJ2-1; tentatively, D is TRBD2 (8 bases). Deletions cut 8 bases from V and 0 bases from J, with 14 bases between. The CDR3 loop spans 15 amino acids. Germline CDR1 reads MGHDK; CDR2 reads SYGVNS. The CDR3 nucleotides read TGTGCCAGCGCCGGGGGGGACAGCTCCTACAATGAGCAGTTCTTC. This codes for CASAGGDSSYNEQFF.

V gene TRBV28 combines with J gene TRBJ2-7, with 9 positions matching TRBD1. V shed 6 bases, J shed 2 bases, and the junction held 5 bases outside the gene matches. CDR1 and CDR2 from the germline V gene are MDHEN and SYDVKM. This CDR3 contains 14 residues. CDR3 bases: TGTGCCAGCAGGGGACAGGGAATTACCTACGAGCAGTACTTC. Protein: CASRGQGITYEQYF. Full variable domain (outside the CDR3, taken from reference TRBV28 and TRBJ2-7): DVKVTQSSRYLVKRTGEKVFLECVQDMDHENMFWYRQDPGLGLRLIYFSYDVKMKEKGDIPEGYSVSREKKERFSLILESASTNQTSMYLCASRGQGITYEQYFGPGTRLTVT.

CDR3 residues: CASSYHLAGGYNEQFF. DNA of the CDR3: TGTGCCAGCAGTTACCATCTAGCGGGAGGTTACAATGAGCAGTTCTTC. The rearrangement uses TRBV28 and TRBJ2-1; the match to TRBD2 covers 11 bases. The CDR3 is made up of 16 amino acids. In germline, CDR1 is MDHEN, CDR2 SYDVKM. The V gene end was trimmed by 4 bases and the J gene end by 4 bases; junction bases not matched to a gene: 6.

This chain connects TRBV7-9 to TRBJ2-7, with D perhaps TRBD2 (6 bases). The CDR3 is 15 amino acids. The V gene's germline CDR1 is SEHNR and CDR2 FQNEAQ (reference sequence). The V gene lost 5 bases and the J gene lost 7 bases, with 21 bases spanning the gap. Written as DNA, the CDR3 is TGTGCCAGCAGCCCGGAGGGCAACCCCTGGAGAGAGCAGTACTTC. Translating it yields CASSPEGNPWREQYF. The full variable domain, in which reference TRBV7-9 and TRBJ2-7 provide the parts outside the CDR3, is DTGVSQNPRHKITKRGQNVTFRCDPISEHNRLYWYRQTLGQGPEFLTYFQNEAQLEKSRLLSDRFSAERPKGSFSTLEIQRTEQGDSAMYLCASSPEGNPWREQYFGPGTRLTVT.

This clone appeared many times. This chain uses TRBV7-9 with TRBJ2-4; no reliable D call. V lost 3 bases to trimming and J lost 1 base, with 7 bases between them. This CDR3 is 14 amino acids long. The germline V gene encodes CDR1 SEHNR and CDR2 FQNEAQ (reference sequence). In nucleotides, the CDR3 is TGTGCCAGCAGCTTTTCCCAGGCCAAAAACATTCAGTACTTC. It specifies CASSFSQAKNIQYF.

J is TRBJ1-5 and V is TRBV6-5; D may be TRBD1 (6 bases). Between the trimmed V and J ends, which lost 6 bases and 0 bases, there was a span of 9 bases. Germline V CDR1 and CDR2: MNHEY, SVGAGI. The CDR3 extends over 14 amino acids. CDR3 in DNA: TGTGCCAGCAGAGGACAGTATAGCAATCAGCCCCAGCATTTT. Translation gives CASRGQYSNQPQHF.

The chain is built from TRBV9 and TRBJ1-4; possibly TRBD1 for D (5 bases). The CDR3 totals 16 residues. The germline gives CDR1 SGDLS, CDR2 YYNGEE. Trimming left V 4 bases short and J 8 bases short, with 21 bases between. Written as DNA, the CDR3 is TGTGCCAGCAGCCCAACATGGGGGGAAGTTGGCGAAAAACTGTTTTTT. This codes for CASSPTWGEVGEKLFF.

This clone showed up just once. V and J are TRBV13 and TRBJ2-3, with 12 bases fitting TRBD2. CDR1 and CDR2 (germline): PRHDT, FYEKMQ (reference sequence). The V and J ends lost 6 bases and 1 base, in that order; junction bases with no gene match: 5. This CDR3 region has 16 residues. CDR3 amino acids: CASSSGLAGRTDTQYF. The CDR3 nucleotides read TGTGCCAGCAGTTCCGGACTAGCGGGACGCACAGATACGCAGTATTTT.

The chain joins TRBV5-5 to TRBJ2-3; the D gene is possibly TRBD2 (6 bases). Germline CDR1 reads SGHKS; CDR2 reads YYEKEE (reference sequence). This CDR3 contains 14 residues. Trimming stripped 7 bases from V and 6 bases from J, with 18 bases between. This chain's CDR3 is CASEETSNFDTQYF. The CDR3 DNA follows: TGTGCCAGCGAAGAGACTAGTAATTTCGATACGCAGTATTTT.

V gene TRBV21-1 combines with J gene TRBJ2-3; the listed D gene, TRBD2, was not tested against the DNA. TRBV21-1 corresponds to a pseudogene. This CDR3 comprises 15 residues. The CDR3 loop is CASSRGTSGGDTQYF. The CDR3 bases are TGTGCCAGCAGCAGGGGGACTAGCGGGGGAGATACGCAGTATTTT.

CDR3 protein: CASSQEWDRDTGELFF. CDR3 DNA sequence: TGTGCCAGCAGCCAAGAATGGGACAGGGACACCGGGGAGCTGTTTTTT. The V and J genes are TRBV4-2 and TRBJ2-2; 9 positions match TRBD1. The CDR3 has 16 residues. Germline loops: CDR1 LGHNA, CDR2 YNFKEQ. The trim removed 0 bases at V and 3 bases at J, leaving 2 bases unmatched.

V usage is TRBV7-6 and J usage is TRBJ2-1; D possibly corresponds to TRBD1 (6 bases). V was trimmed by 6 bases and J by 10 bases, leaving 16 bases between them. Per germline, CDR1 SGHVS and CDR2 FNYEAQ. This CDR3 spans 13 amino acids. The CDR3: CASSFNREGEQFF. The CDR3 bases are TGTGCCAGCAGTTTTAACAGGGAAGGGGAGCAGTTCTTC.

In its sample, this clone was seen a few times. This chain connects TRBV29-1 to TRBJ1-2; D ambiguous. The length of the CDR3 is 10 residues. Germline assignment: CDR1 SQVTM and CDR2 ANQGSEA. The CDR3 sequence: CSARSEGYTF. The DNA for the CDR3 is TGCTCAGCGAGATCAGAGGGCTACACCTTC.

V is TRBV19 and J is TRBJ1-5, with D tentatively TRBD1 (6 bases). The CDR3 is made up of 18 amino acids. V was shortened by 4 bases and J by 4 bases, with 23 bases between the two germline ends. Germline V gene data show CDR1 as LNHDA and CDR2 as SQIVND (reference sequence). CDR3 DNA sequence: TGTGCCAGTAGTACTCCACAGGGAGAGCGCTGGGGAAATCAGCCCCAGCATTTT. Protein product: CASSTPQGERWGNQPQHF.

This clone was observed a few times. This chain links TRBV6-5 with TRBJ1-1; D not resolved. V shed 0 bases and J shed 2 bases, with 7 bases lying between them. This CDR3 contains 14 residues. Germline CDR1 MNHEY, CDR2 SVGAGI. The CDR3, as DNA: TGTGCCAGCAGTTACTCGTACAGAAACACTGAAGCTTTCTTT. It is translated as CASSYSYRNTEAFF.

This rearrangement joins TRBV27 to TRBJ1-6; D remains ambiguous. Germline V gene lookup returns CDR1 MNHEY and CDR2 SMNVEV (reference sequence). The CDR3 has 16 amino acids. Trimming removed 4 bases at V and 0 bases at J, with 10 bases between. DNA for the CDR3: TGTGCCAGCAGTTGGGCCCAGAGCTCCTATAATTCACCCCTCCACTTT. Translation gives CASSWAQSSYNSPLHF.

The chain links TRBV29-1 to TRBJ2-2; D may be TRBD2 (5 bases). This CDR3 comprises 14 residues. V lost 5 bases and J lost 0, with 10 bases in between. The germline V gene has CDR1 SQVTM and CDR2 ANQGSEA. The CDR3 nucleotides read TGCAGCGTTAGTCGGGATTCGAACACCGGGGAGCTGTTTTTT. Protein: CSVSRDSNTGELFF.

CDR3 in amino acids: CATSIRGSLDEKLFF. CDR3 nucleotide sequence: TGTGCCACCAGCATTCGGGGAAGCCTAGATGAAAAACTGTTTTTT. The J gene is TRBJ1-4, the V gene TRBV15; no firm D call. The CDR3 has 15 residues. CDR1 LNHNV and CDR2 YYDKDF come from the germline V gene (reference sequence). Trimming took off 4 bases at V and 6 bases at J, with 15 bases between the two ends.

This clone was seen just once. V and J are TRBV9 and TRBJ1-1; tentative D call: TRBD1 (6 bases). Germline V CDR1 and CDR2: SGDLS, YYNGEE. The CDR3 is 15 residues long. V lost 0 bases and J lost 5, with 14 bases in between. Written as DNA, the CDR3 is TGTGCCAGCAGCGTAGCGGGGCGGGGGGCAACTGAAGCTTTCTTT. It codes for CASSVAGRGATEAFF.

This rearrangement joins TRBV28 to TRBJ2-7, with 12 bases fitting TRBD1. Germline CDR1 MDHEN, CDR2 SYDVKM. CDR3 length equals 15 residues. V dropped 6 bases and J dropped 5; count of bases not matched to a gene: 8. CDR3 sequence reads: CASRNRDRGLHEQYF. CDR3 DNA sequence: TGTGCCAGCAGAAACCGGGACAGGGGGCTCCACGAGCAGTACTTC.

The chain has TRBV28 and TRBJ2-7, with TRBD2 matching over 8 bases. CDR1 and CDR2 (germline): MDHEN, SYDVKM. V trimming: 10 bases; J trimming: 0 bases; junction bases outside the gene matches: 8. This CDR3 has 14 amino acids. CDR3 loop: CATSLGGVSYEQYF. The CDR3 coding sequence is TGTGCCACCAGCCTCGGGGGGGTCTCCTACGAGCAGTACTTC.

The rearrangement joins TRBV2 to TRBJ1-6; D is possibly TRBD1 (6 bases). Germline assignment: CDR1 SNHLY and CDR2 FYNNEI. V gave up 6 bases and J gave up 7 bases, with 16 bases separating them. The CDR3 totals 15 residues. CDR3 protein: CASSITQGNNSPLHF. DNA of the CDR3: TGTGCCAGCAGCATTACACAGGGAAACAATTCACCCCTCCACTTT.